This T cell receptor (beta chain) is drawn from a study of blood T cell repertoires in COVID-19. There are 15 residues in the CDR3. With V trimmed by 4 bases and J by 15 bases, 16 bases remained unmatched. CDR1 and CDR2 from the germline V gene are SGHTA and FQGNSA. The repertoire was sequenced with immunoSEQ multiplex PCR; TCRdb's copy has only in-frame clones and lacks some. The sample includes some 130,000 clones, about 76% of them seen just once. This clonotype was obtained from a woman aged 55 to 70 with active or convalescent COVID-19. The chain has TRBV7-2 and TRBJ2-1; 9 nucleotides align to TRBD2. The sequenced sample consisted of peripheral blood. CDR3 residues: CASSWWSVAGALAFF. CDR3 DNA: TGTGCCAGCAGCTGGTGGTCGGTAGCGGGAGCGTTGGCGTTCTTC.